This T cell receptor beta chain is drawn from a study of quantifying T cell responses using KT2 cells. Study-level information: TCR alpha and beta constant-region primers primed reverse transcription of RNA. The T4 ligation step was estimated to exceed 9% efficiency under optimum conditions.

V lost 3 bases, J lost 8 bases, and 5 bases stayed unmatched. The CDR3 loop spans 13 amino acids. The sample is PBMC spiked with counted cells of clone KT2. An oligo carrying a UMI was ligated to the cDNA 3' end. First-round PCR used 3 to 4 cycles and beta primers RC1.1 and RC1.2 covering TRBC1 and TRBC2. Using its own MiXCR run on the UMI-ligation and nested PCR reads, TCRdb lists one record per CDR3 protein. The sample has over 40,000 distinct CDR3 sequences, 11% seen once. This receptor was identified in a human donor. Material for sequencing was PBMCs spiked with cells of the T cell clone KT2. The V call is TRBV12-3 or TRBV12-4, the J call TRBJ1-2; TRBD1 aligns across 8 bases. This chain's CDR3 is CASSFGQGAGYTF. As DNA, the CDR3 is TGTGCCAGCAGTTTTGGGCAGGGGGCGGGCTACACCTTC.